These 5 T cell receptor beta chains were sequenced from one sample in a study of T cells in Graves' hyperthyroidism and ophthalmopathy. From RNA transcripts, TCR beta CDR3 regions were amplified. An initial round of RT-PCR targeting the TCR CDR3 relied on the HTBI primer set. In TCRdb, the multiplex PCR reads were re-called with MiXCR into one record per CDR3 protein. The sample contains roughly 630,000 distinct CDR3 sequences, around a sixth of which appear only once. Sequenced sample: blood. These receptors came from a woman in her 30s with Graves' hyperthyroidism.

This clonotype was picked up a small number of times. The rearrangement uses TRBV20-1 and TRBJ1-5; D call uncertain. Per germline, CDR1 DFQATT and CDR2 SNEGSKA (reference sequence). The CDR3 has 14 residues. With 1 base removed from V and 7 bases from J, the gap between germline ends came to 14 bases. CDR3 in amino acids: CSARGESFKQPQHF. The CDR3 bases are TGCAGTGCTAGAGGAGAAAGCTTTAAGCAGCCCCAGCATTTT.

This clonotype was detected ten times or more. The CDR3 DNA reads as TGTGCCAGCAGTTTGTCAGGGGGCGATGGCTACACCTTC. Its translation: CASSLSGGDGYTF. The chain joins TRBV12-3 or TRBV12-4 to TRBJ1-2; 8 nucleotides agree with TRBD1. With 3 bases clipped from V and 6 bases from J, the junction kept 3 bases outside the gene matches. The CDR3 contains 13 residues.

Ten or more counts support this clonotype. V and J are TRBV12-3 or TRBV12-4 and TRBJ2-2; D is undetermined. Trimming left V 7 bases short and J 1 base short, with 10 bases between. The CDR3 spans 14 residues. The CDR3 loop is CASKGQMNTGELFF. The CDR3 region has the DNA TGTGCCAGCAAAGGGCAGATGAACACCGGGGAGCTGTTTTTT.

The chain recombines TRBV9 with TRBJ2-2, with 8 positions matching TRBD1. V lost 4 bases and J lost 0; bases outside the gene matches: 8. This CDR3 region has 17 residues. Germline-derived CDR1 and CDR2 are SGDLS and YYNGEE. DNA for the CDR3: TGTGCCAGCAGCCCCACCCCAGGGGGCCCGAACACCGGGGAGCTGTTTTTT. Protein sequence: CASSPTPGGPNTGELFF.

This clonotype has ten or more counts. The chain joins TRBV7-2 to TRBJ2-7; D unresolved. The germline V gene has CDR1 SGHTA and CDR2 FQGNSA. Trimming took 2 bases from V and 3 from J, leaving 11 bases between them. The CDR3 extends over 14 amino acids. For the CDR3, the DNA is TGTGCCAGCAGCTTAATGAGACATTACTACGAGCAGTACTTC. This sequence encodes CASSLMRHYYEQYF.